The 18 T cell receptor beta chains listed next were all sequenced from one sample in a study of CD8+CD57+ T cells in acquired aplastic anemia. Genomic DNA constituted the template upon which TCR beta VDJ and CDR3 profiling was performed. TCRdb used MiXCR to reprocess the reads, holding one entry per CDR3 protein. The sample lists about 210,000 distinct CDR3 sequences; 34% were seen once. The sequencing sample was made of sorted CD4+, CD8+, or CD8+CD57+ T cells (not recorded which) from PBMCs. These receptors were obtained from a human donor in good health, serving as a control.

This rearrangement joins TRBV19 to TRBJ1-6, with D hard to call. The V end was cut by 4 bases, the J end by 2 bases, with 6 bases between. In germline, CDR1 is LNHDA, CDR2 SQIVND (reference sequence). The CDR3 has 14 amino acids. The CDR3 nucleotides are TGTGCCAGTAGTAAGGGCGCCTATAATTCACCCCTCCACTTT. Amino acids: CASSKGAYNSPLHF.

V gene TRBV6-2 or TRBV6-3 combines with J gene TRBJ2-7; TRBD1 aligns across 10 bases. This CDR3 comprises 19 residues. CDR1 and CDR2 (germline): MNHEY, SVGEGT. The trim removed 2 bases at V and 6 bases at J, leaving 19 bases unmatched. This chain's CDR3 is CASSYHHHTGQDRGPEQYF. The CDR3 nucleotides are TGTGCCAGCAGTTACCATCATCACACGGGCCAAGACAGGGGGCCCGAGCAGTACTTC.

The table lists this clonotype with many counts. This rearrangement joins TRBV19 to TRBJ1-5; D unresolved. V lost 3 bases to trimming and J lost 0 bases, with 15 bases between them. The CDR3 sequence is 17 residues long. From germline, CDR1 is LNHDA and CDR2 SQIVND (reference sequence). The CDR3 loop reads CASSILGVAISNQPQHF. The CDR3 DNA follows: TGTGCCAGTAGTATCCTTGGCGTAGCTATTAGCAATCAGCCCCAGCATTTT. The whole variable domain, filled in from reference TRBV19 and TRBJ1-5, reads DGGITQSPKYLFRKEGQNVTLSCEQNLNHDAMYWYRQDPGQGLRLIYYSQIVNDFQKGDIAEGYSVSREKKESFPLTVTSAQKNPTAFYLCASSILGVAISNQPQHFGDGTRLSIL.

This clonotype appeared many times. The V and J genes are TRBV19 and TRBJ1-1; D is unresolved. This CDR3 is built from 13 residues. The ends were cut back, 3 bases at V and 1 base at J, with 6 bases in the middle. Germline V gene sequence: CDR1 LNHDA, CDR2 SQIVND (reference sequence). The chain's CDR3 is CASSMARNTEAFF. The CDR3 DNA follows: TGTGCCAGTAGTATGGCGCGGAACACTGAAGCTTTCTTT. Supplemented by reference TRBV19 and TRBJ1-1, the full variable domain reads DGGITQSPKYLFRKEGQNVTLSCEQNLNHDAMYWYRQDPGQGLRLIYYSQIVNDFQKGDIAEGYSVSREKKESFPLTVTSAQKNPTAFYLCASSMARNTEAFFGQGTRLTVV.

In regard to this clonotype: The CDR3 end shows no conserved phenylalanine or tryptophan, and so a read error is likely. The V gene is TRBV7-3, the J gene TRBJ2-1; perhaps TRBD2 as D (7 bases). There are 16 residues in the CDR3. Germline lookup yields CDR1 SGHTA and CDR2 FQGTGA. The germline V and J ends were trimmed by 8 bases and 8 bases, with 25 bases remaining between them. In DNA, the CDR3 is TGTGCCAGCTCCCGAACTGGGGGGGGGCCTTATGATGAGCAGTTCCTC. It translates to CASSRTGGGPYDEQFL.

This clonotype has ten or more counts. The V and J genes are TRBV20-1 and TRBJ2-2, with TRBD2 identical over 7 bases. J gave up 3 bases and V 0 bases, and 4 bases lay outside the gene matches. Germline V gene data show CDR1 as DFQATT and CDR2 as SNEGSKA (reference sequence). This CDR3 comprises 15 residues. CDR3 in amino acids: CSARDSGRDTGELFF. As DNA, the CDR3 is TGCAGTGCTAGAGATTCAGGGAGGGACACCGGGGAGCTGTTTTTT.

Of note for this clonotype: A read error may be the cause here, since a much bigger clone is one base away. V usage is TRBV19 and J usage is TRBJ2-2, with a weak D call TRBD1 (5 bases). This CDR3 contains 13 residues. Germline CDR1 LNHDA, CDR2 SQIVND (reference sequence). The CDR3 region has the DNA TGTGTCAGTTCCCGGATCCAGGGCCGGGAGCTGTTTTTT. It yields the protein CVSSRIQGRELFF.

This clonotype was recorded many times. V is TRBV24-1 and J is TRBJ2-2, with TRBD2 as a possible D gene (5 bases). Trimming took off 5 bases at V and 6 bases at J, with 12 bases between the two ends. From germline, CDR1 is KGHDR and CDR2 SFDVKD. CDR3 length: 14 residues. The CDR3 sequence is CATSVGGTPGELFF. The CDR3 DNA is TGTGCCACCAGTGTAGGAGGCACCCCCGGGGAGCTGTTTTTT.

The rearrangement links TRBV27 to TRBJ1-4, with D possibly TRBD1 on 6 matching bases. The germline V gene encodes CDR1 MNHEY and CDR2 SMNVEV (reference sequence). V was trimmed by 4 bases and J by 12 bases, leaving 21 bases between them. The CDR3 contains 15 residues. The CDR3 reads CASSSSGTYPGELFF. CDR3 DNA: TGTGCCAGCAGTTCGTCCGGGACATACCCTGGGGAACTGTTTTTT.

V usage is TRBV30 and J usage is TRBJ2-3; TRBD2 might be the D (6 bases). The CDR3 runs to 11 residues. Germline CDR1 GTSNPN, CDR2 SVGIG (reference sequence). DNA of the CDR3: TGTAGGTCGGGGGGCACAGATACGCAGTATTTT. As protein: CRSGGTDTQYF.

The chain recombines TRBV20-1 with TRBJ1-4; D is possibly TRBD1 (5 bases). The V gene's germline CDR1 is DFQATT and CDR2 SNEGSKA (reference sequence). The V end lost 4 bases, the J end lost 4 bases, and 13 bases lay between the germline ends. The CDR3 contains 14 residues. CDR3 region: CSATLTGINEKLFF. CDR3 sequence (DNA): TGCAGTGCTACTCTAACAGGCATTAATGAAAAACTGTTTTTT.

In its sample, this clonotype was seen a few times. The chain employs TRBV20-1 and TRBJ2-3, with 9 bases fitting TRBD2. This CDR3 has 16 residues. Germline V gene sequence: CDR1 DFQATT, CDR2 SNEGSKA (reference sequence). V was pared by 1 base and J by 1 base, with 6 bases of the junction left unmatched. The DNA of the CDR3 is TGCAGTGCTAGAGTTCTGCGGGGGGGACGCACAGATACGCAGTATTTT. Translated, it gives CSARVLRGGRTDTQYF.

With regard to this clonotype: A much larger clone is a single base away; this may be a read error. J is TRBJ2-1 and V is TRBV20-1; D not resolved. Germline V CDR1 and CDR2: DFQATT, SNEGSKA (reference sequence). The CDR3 has 13 residues. Here the CDR3 DNA reads TGCAGTGCCATCCCGGGTACCTACAGTGAGCAGTTCTTC. Protein product: CSAIPGTYSEQFF.

This clonotype was picked up a small number of times. The rearrangement links TRBV6-1 to TRBJ2-1; TRBD2 aligns across 9 bases. V dropped 5 bases and J dropped 6; count of bases not matched to a gene: 11. The germline CDR1 and CDR2 sequences are MNHNS and SASEGT. The CDR3 extends over 16 amino acids. The CDR3 DNA reads TGTGCCAGCAGTATCTTCGGGACTAGCCACTTCAATGAGCAGTTCTTC. It is translated as CASSIFGTSHFNEQFF.

This clonotype appeared many times. This chain links TRBV3-1 with TRBJ1-6; D not resolved. CDR1 and CDR2 (germline): LGHDT, YNNKEL (reference sequence). V lost 0 bases, J lost 7 bases, and 10 bases lay in between. This CDR3 region has 15 residues. CDR3 protein: CASSQDVGANSPLHF. CDR3 nucleotide sequence: TGTGCCAGCAGCCAAGATGTTGGCGCGAATTCACCCCTCCACTTT.

The table lists this clonotype with a few counts. An end of the junction differs from the germline gene, which may be a read error. The CDR3 DNA follows: TGTGCCAGTAGGACTGACAAGGGACACCAATTT. This encodes CASRTDKGHQF. The chain links TRBV19 to TRBJ1-6, with D possibly being TRBD1 (6 bases). From germline, CDR1 is LNHDA and CDR2 SQIVND (reference sequence). The CDR3 length is 11 residues.

This clonotype was detected only a few times. This could be a read error, since a much larger clone is one nucleotide away. The chain uses TRBV2 and TRBJ2-1; TRBD1 might be the D (6 bases). Germline-derived CDR1 and CDR2 are SNHLY and FYNNEI. The CDR3 runs 15 residues. The CDR3 nucleotides read TGTGCCGGCAGTGCGGAATGGGGGCCTTACAATGAGCAGTTCTTC. Amino acid sequence: CAGSAEWGPYNEQFF. The full variable domain, in which reference TRBV2 and TRBJ2-1 provide the parts outside the CDR3, is EPEVTQTPSHQVTQMGQEVILRCVPISNHLYFYWYRQILGQKVEFLVSFYNNEISEKSEIFDDQFSVERPDGSNFTLKIRSTKLEDSAMYFCAGSAEWGPYNEQFFGPGTRLTVL.

The sample holds a few counts of this clonotype. The V and J genes are TRBV3-1 and TRBJ2-2; D is undetermined. Trimming took off 2 bases at V and 3 bases at J, with 4 bases between the two ends. CDR1 is LGHDT, CDR2 YNNKEL, per germline (reference sequence). This CDR3 is 13 amino acids long. DNA for the CDR3: TGTGCCAGCAGCCAAAGGGACACCGGGGAGCTGTTTTTT. This translates into CASSQRDTGELFF.